This T cell receptor (beta chain) comes out of a study of blood T cells in healthy people across ages. Next came a second PCR, run for about 6 to 11 cycles, which used a sample-barcoded 5' primer along with a J-beta primer mix. TCRdb independently ran MiXCR on the 5' RACE reads; one entry per CDR3 protein. Of about 780,000 distinct CDR3 sequences listed, around half are singletons. Trimming left V 2 bases short and J 7 bases short, with 16 bases between. The CDR3 extends over 14 amino acids. Germline values: CDR1 GTSNPN, CDR2 SVGIG (reference sequence). The rearrangement joins TRBV30 to TRBJ2-3; maybe TRBD2 (6 bases). The sample taken for sequencing was blood. The clonotype was recovered from a man aged 80 or over in good health. CDR3 in amino acids: CAWSMARRGYTQYF. The CDR3 DNA sequence: TGTGCCTGGAGTATGGCTAGGAGGGGTTATACGCAGTATTTT.